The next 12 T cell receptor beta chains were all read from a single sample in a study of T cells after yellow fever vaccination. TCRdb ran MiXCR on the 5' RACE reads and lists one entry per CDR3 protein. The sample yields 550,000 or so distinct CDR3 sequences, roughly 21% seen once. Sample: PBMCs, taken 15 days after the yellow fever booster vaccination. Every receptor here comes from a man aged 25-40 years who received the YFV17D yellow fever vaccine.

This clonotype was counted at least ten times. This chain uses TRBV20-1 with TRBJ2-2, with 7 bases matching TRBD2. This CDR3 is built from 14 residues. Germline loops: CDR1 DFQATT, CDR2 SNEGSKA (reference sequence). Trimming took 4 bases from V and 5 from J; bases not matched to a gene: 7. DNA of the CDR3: TGCAGTGCTATGGCGGGAGTAGGGACCGGGGAGCTGTTTTTT. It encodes CSAMAGVGTGELFF.

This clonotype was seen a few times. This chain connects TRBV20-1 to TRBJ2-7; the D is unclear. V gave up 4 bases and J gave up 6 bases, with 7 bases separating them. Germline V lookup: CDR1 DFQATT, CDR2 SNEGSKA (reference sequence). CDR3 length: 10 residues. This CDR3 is CSAISGEQYF. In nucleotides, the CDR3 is TGCAGTGCTATCTCTGGCGAGCAGTACTTC.

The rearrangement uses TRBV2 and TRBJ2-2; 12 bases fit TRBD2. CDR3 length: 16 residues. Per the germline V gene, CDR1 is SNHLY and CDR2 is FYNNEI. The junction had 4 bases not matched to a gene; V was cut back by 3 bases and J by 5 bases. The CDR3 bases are TGTGCCAGCAGTGAGGGACTAGCGGGTCCGACCGGGGAGCTGTTTTTT. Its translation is CASSEGLAGPTGELFF.

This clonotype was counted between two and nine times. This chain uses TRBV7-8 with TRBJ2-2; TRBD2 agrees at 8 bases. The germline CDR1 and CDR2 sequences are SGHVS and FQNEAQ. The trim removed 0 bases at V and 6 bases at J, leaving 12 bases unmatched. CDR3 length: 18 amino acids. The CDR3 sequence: CASSLARSGRKDAGELFF. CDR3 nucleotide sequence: TGTGCCAGCAGCTTAGCGAGGAGCGGGAGAAAGGATGCCGGGGAGCTGTTTTTT.

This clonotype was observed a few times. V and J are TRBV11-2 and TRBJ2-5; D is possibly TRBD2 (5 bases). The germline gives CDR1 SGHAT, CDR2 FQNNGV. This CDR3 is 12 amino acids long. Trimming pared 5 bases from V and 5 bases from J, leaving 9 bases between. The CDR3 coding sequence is TGTGCCAGCAGCCCCGGGATGGAGACCCAGTACTTC. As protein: CASSPGMETQYF.

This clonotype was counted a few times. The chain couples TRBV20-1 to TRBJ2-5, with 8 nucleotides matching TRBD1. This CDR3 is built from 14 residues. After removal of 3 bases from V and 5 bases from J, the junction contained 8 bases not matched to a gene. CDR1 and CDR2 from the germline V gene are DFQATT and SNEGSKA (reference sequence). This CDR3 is CSARGPGGLETQYF. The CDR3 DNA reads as TGCAGTGCTAGGGGGCCAGGGGGCCTGGAGACCCAGTACTTC.

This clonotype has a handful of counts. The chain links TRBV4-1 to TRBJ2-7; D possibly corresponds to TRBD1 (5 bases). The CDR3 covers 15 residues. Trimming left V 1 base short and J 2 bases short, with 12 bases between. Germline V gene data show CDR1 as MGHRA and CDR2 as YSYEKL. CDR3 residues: CASSQGRTGPYEQYF. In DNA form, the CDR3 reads TGCGCCAGCAGCCAAGGTCGAACAGGTCCCTACGAGCAGTACTTC.

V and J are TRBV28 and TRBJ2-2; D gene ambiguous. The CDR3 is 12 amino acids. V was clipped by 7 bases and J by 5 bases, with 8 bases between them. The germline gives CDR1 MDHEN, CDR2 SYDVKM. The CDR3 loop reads CASNQVTGELFF. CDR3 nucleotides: TGTGCCAGCAACCAAGTTACCGGGGAGCTGTTTTTT.

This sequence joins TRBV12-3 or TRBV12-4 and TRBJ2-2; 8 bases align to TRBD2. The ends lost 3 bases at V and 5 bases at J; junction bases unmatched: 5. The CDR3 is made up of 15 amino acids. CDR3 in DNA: TGTGCCAGCAGTTTCGGGAGGGCCGGTACCGGGGAGCTGTTTTTT. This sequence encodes CASSFGRAGTGELFF.

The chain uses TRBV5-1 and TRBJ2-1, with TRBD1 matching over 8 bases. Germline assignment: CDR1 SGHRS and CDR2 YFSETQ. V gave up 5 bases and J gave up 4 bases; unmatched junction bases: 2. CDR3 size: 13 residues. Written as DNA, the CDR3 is TGCGCCAGCAGACGACAGGGGTACAATGAGCAGTTCTTC. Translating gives CASRRQGYNEQFF.

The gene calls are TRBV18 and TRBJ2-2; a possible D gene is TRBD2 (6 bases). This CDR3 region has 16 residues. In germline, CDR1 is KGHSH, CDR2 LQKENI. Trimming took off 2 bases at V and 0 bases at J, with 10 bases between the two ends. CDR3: CASSPRDFANTGELFF. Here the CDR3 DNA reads TGTGCCAGCTCACCAAGGGACTTCGCGAACACCGGGGAGCTGTTTTTT.

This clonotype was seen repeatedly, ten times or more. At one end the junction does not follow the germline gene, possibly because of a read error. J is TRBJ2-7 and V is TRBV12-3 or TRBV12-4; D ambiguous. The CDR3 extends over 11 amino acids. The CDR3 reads CASSLVHEQYF. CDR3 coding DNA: TGTGCCAGCAGCTTAGTCCACGAGCAGTACTTC.